This TCR beta chain is drawn from a study of blood T cells in healthy people across ages. This CDR3 region has 15 residues. Looked up from germline, CDR1 is MNHNS and CDR2 is SASEGT. Unmatched junction bases numbered 10, after V lost 4 bases and J lost 5 bases. For the second PCR, which ran for roughly 6 to 12 cycles, a sample-barcoded 5' primer and a J-beta primer mix were used. Template switching added a 12-random-nucleotide identifier to every cDNA molecule. Using its own MiXCR run on the 5' RACE reads, TCRdb lists one record per CDR3 protein. The top ten hold 0.65% to 0.95% of the sample, which has more than 900,000 distinct CDR3 sequences, under 30% seen once. These data also featured in a second study, about T cells of mothers and their children. Per that study: A few healthy Caucasian mothers, along with their six children, served as the donors.

The V call is TRBV6-1, the J call TRBJ2-5; 7 nucleotides align to TRBD1. The sample comprised blood. The receptor was derived from a girl aged 2 to 10 in good health. The CDR3 DNA follows: TGTGCCAGCAGTGTATTTAAGGGGGCAGGGGAGACCCAGTACTTC. Residues: CASSVFKGAGETQYF.